Each of the 30 T cell receptor beta chains below was sequenced from the same sample in a study of cytomegalovirus exposure and HLA in healthy donors. Primers: 60 Vbeta forward and 13 Jbeta reverse. Some clones are missing from TCRdb's copy, which holds only in-frame ones; the method was immunoSEQ multiplex PCR. The sample has around 44,000 clones, around 87% seen once. The sample consisted of PBMCs. The source is a middle-aged woman in good health and CMV-seropositive.

This chain connects TRBV11-3 to TRBJ1-1, with D hard to call. The V gene's germline CDR1 is SGHNT and CDR2 YENEEA. V lost 0 bases and J 6 bases, leaving 11 bases between the germline ends. The CDR3 runs to 14 residues. CDR3 sequence (DNA): TGTGCCAGCAGCTTAGATTCGGGTTCTGCTGAAGCTTTCTTT. It is translated as CASSLDSGSAEAFF.

V gene TRBV20-1 combines with J gene TRBJ1-2, with D maybe TRBD1 (5 bases). Germline CDR1 DFQATT, CDR2 SNEGSKA (reference sequence). This CDR3 has 11 residues. The V gene lost 5 bases and the J gene lost 4 bases, with 8 bases spanning the gap. The CDR3 loop reads CSALGGYGYTF. The CDR3, as DNA: TGCAGTGCTCTCGGGGGCTATGGCTACACCTTC.

Remarks on this clone: Relative to the germline gene, one junction end is altered; a read error may explain this. J is TRBJ2-1 and V is TRBV6-1, with 7 bases matching TRBD1. The CDR3 loop spans 11 amino acids. Germline loops: CDR1 MNHNS, CDR2 SASEGT. CDR3 DNA sequence: TGTGCCAGCACGTCGGGACAGACATTTATCTTC. Translated, it gives CASTSGQTFIF.

In this sample, this clone turned up once. The chain employs TRBV19 and TRBJ1-2, with 9 bases matching TRBD1. The CDR3 consists of 17 residues. Germline CDR1 reads LNHDA; CDR2 reads SQIVND (reference sequence). V shed 5 bases, J shed 8 bases, and the junction held 18 bases outside the gene matches. CDR3 protein: CASSHWRRDRVSSGYTF. The CDR3 nucleotides read TGTGCCAGTAGTCACTGGAGGCGGGACAGGGTTTCTTCCGGCTACACCTTC.

The J gene is TRBJ2-7, the V gene TRBV14; D might be TRBD1 (6 bases). The V and J ends lost 4 bases and 6 bases respectively, with 13 bases between them. CDR3 length: 13 residues. Germline values: CDR1 SGHDN, CDR2 FVKESK. CDR3 amino acids: CASSPSIGGEQYF. As DNA, the CDR3 is TGTGCCAGCAGCCCTTCCATAGGGGGCGAGCAGTACTTC.

This clone was counted a few times. The DNA for the CDR3 is TGCGCCAGCAGCGCCGGGAGTGGTAATGAAAAACTGTTTTTT. It yields the protein CASSAGSGNEKLFF. The V call is TRBV5-1, the J call TRBJ1-4; D not certain. V shed 4 bases and J shed 4 bases, with 11 bases lying between them. The CDR3 length is 14 residues. CDR1 is SGHRS, CDR2 YFSETQ, per germline. Full variable domain (outside the CDR3, taken from reference TRBV5-1 and TRBJ1-4): KAGVTQTPRYLIKTRGQQVTLSCSPISGHRSVSWYQQTPGQGLQFLFEYFSETQRNKGNFPGRFSGRQFSNSRSEMNVSTLELGDSALYLCASSAGSGNEKLFFGSGTQLSVL.

V and J are TRBV6-5 and TRBJ2-7; TRBD2 is a possible D gene (6 bases). This CDR3 comprises 13 residues. The V gene's germline CDR1 is MNHEY and CDR2 SVGAGI. The germline V and J ends were trimmed by 6 bases and 6 bases, with 15 bases remaining between them. The CDR3 region has the DNA TGTGCCAGCAGGCGACCCTATAGCGGCGAGCAGTACTTC. Protein sequence: CASRRPYSGEQYF.

This chain connects TRBV7-9 to TRBJ2-7; TRBD2 aligns across 10 bases. J lost 4 bases, V lost 7 bases, and 7 bases had no gene match. The CDR3 sequence is 14 residues long. Germline CDR1 reads SEHNR; CDR2 reads FQNEAQ (reference sequence). The CDR3 loop reads CASNSASGSYEQYF. CDR3 in DNA: TGTGCCAGCAACTCTGCTAGCGGGAGTTACGAGCAGTACTTC.

The rearrangement joins TRBV18 to TRBJ2-3, with TRBD2 matching 8 bases. There are 16 residues in the CDR3. Per germline, CDR1 KGHSH and CDR2 LQKENI. With 0 bases clipped from V and 4 bases from J, the junction kept 6 bases outside the gene matches. Here the CDR3 DNA reads TGTGCCAGCTCACCACCCGGACTAGCTGGCTCAGATACGCAGTATTTT. It encodes CASSPPGLAGSDTQYF.

The chain links TRBV7-3 to TRBJ2-1; D might be TRBD2 (6 bases). The CDR3 is 13 amino acids. V gave up 8 bases and J gave up 5 bases, with 13 bases separating them. The germline CDR1 and CDR2 sequences are SGHTA and FQGTGA. The CDR3 DNA sequence: TGTGCCAGCGCCGCCGGGAGCAACAATGAGCAGTTCTTC. Residues: CASAAGSNNEQFF.

The V call is TRBV4-1, the J call TRBJ2-2, with 12 bases lining up with TRBD2. The trim removed 3 bases at V and 7 bases at J, leaving 15 bases unmatched. Germline CDR1 reads MGHRA; CDR2 reads YSYEKL. This CDR3 comprises 19 residues. Here the CDR3 reads CASSHRQGPQGLAGGELFF. CDR3 sequence (DNA): TGCGCCAGCAGCCATAGACAGGGCCCCCAGGGACTAGCGGGCGGGGAGCTGTTTTTT.

V and J are TRBV19 and TRBJ1-2, with D hard to call. There are 13 residues in the CDR3. The ends were cut back, 1 base at V and 4 bases at J, with 7 bases in the middle. Looked up from germline, CDR1 is LNHDA and CDR2 is SQIVND (reference sequence). CDR3 protein: CASSIVEAYGYTF. The DNA for the CDR3 is TGTGCCAGTAGTATAGTCGAGGCCTATGGCTACACCTTC.

A few counts support this clone. The rearrangement joins TRBV7-6 to TRBJ1-4; D might be TRBD1 (5 bases). Deletions cut 5 bases from V and 11 bases from J, with 24 bases between. The CDR3 totals 16 residues. Germline V CDR1 and CDR2: SGHVS, FNYEAQ. CDR3: CASSPSGLDGGLKLFF. In DNA form, the CDR3 reads TGTGCCAGCAGCCCCTCGGGTTTGGACGGGGGTTTGAAACTGTTTTTT.

The genes are TRBV28 and TRBJ1-5, with D possibly matching TRBD1 (5 bases). This CDR3 has 14 residues. V dropped 8 bases and J dropped 2 bases, with 13 bases sitting between them. CDR1 and CDR2 from the germline V gene are MDHEN and SYDVKM. CDR3 loop: CASGRGRGNQPQHF. CDR3 DNA sequence: TGTGCCAGCGGTAGGGGCAGAGGCAATCAGCCCCAGCATTTT.

The chain carries TRBV6-6 and TRBJ2-5, with D tentatively TRBD2 (5 bases). The V end was cut by 2 bases, the J end by 5 bases, with 15 bases between. This CDR3 has 15 residues. Germline CDR1 is MNHNY and CDR2 is SVGAGI (reference sequence). CDR3 nucleotide sequence: TGTGCCAGCAGTTACGGGGTACTAAGAGGGGAGACCCAGTACTTC. Protein: CASSYGVLRGETQYF.

The chain has TRBV19 and TRBJ1-5; 7 positions agree with TRBD1. The CDR3 has 13 amino acids. CDR1 and CDR2 (germline): LNHDA, SQIVND (reference sequence). With V trimmed by 8 bases and J by 3 bases, 4 bases remained unmatched. Written as DNA, the CDR3 is TGTGCCAGTGACGGGACAGACAATCAGCCCCAGCATTTT. Translating gives CASDGTDNQPQHF. Supplemented by reference TRBV19 and TRBJ1-5, the full variable domain reads DGGITQSPKYLFRKEGQNVTLSCEQNLNHDAMYWYRQDPGQGLRLIYYSQIVNDFQKGDIAEGYSVSREKKESFPLTVTSAQKNPTAFYLCASDGTDNQPQHFGDGTRLSIL.

The chain employs TRBV2 and TRBJ2-1; weak D call: TRBD2 (6 bases). This CDR3 has 13 residues. Per germline, CDR1 SNHLY and CDR2 FYNNEI. The V end lost 10 bases, the J end lost 15 bases, and 25 bases lay between the germline ends. In DNA, the CDR3 is TGTGCCACGGGGATTATTGTTAGCCGGGAGTTGTTCTTC. This encodes CATGIIVSRELFF.

This rearrangement joins TRBV7-9 to TRBJ1-6; the match to TRBD1 covers 9 bases. From germline, CDR1 is SEHNR and CDR2 FQNEAQ (reference sequence). The J segment lost 7 bases and the V segment lost 6 bases, leaving 16 bases of the junction unmatched. This CDR3 has 18 amino acids. The CDR3 sequence is CASSRGVQQGAGNSPLHF. The DNA of the CDR3 is TGTGCCAGCAGTCGAGGGGTTCAACAGGGGGCCGGGAATTCACCCCTCCACTTT.

The chain recombines TRBV7-9 with TRBJ2-7, with TRBD1 identical over 8 bases. Germline V lookup: CDR1 SEHNR, CDR2 FQNEAQ (reference sequence). After removal of 5 bases from V and 2 bases from J, the junction contained 5 bases not matched to a gene. This CDR3 is built from 14 residues. The CDR3 DNA is TGTGCCAGCAGCCCCGGACAGGGAACCTACGAGCAGTACTTC. It translates to CASSPGQGTYEQYF.

The rearrangement joins TRBV28 to TRBJ2-7; TRBD2 agrees at 9 bases. The CDR3 extends over 12 amino acids. The germline CDR1 and CDR2 sequences are MDHEN and SYDVKM. V gave up 10 bases and J gave up 6 bases; unmatched junction bases: 7. The CDR3 protein is CATEGLAAEQYF. The CDR3, as DNA: TGTGCCACCGAGGGACTAGCCGCCGAGCAGTACTTC.

The chain uses TRBV2 and TRBJ2-2, with D possibly being TRBD1 (5 bases). Germline CDR1 and CDR2: SNHLY and FYNNEI. The CDR3 extends over 13 amino acids. Trimming pared 7 bases from V and 3 bases from J, leaving 9 bases between. The CDR3, as DNA: TGTGCCAGCAAGGCAGGGCACACCGGGGAGCTGTTTTTT. This translates into CASKAGHTGELFF.

The genes are TRBV19 and TRBJ1-5; maybe TRBD1 (5 bases). Trimming stripped 5 bases from V and 4 bases from J, with 15 bases between. Germline V gene lookup returns CDR1 LNHDA and CDR2 SQIVND (reference sequence). This CDR3 has 15 amino acids. This chain's CDR3 is CASSEQVSRNQPQHF. As DNA, the CDR3 is TGTGCCAGTAGTGAACAGGTGAGCCGGAATCAGCCCCAGCATTTT.

The DNA for the CDR3 is TGTGCCAGCAGCTTAATGGGCACCAACACTGAAGCTTTCTTT. Translating it yields CASSLMGTNTEAFF. The V call is TRBV7-3, the J call TRBJ1-1; D not resolved. The CDR3 totals 14 residues. Deletions cut 1 base from V and 2 bases from J, with 8 bases between. Germline V gene lookup returns CDR1 SGHTA and CDR2 FQGTGA.

The chain has TRBV6-1 and TRBJ1-2; TRBD1 matches at 7 bases. This CDR3 has 17 amino acids. The V gene's germline CDR1 is MNHNS and CDR2 SASEGT. Trimming cost V 2 bases and J 5 bases; bases outside gene matches: 14. The CDR3: CASSEPGLGTAVYGYTF. In DNA, the CDR3 is TGTGCCAGCAGTGAACCAGGTTTAGGGACAGCAGTGTATGGCTACACCTTC.

V usage is TRBV6-6 and J usage is TRBJ2-7, with 11 bases fitting TRBD2. The germline V gene has CDR1 MNHNY and CDR2 SVGAGI (reference sequence). This CDR3 spans 14 amino acids. With 10 bases clipped from V and 4 bases from J, the junction kept 9 bases outside the gene matches. CDR3: CATRTSGLEYEQYF. For the CDR3, the DNA is TGTGCCACCCGGACTAGCGGGCTTGAGTACGAGCAGTACTTC.

V and J are TRBV28 and TRBJ2-5; 11 bases match TRBD1. The J call could be wrong; TRBJ2-7 is a better fit for the DNA end. The CDR3 is made up of 15 amino acids. The germline gives CDR1 MDHEN, CDR2 SYDVKM. CDR3 residues: CATRTGGSSFYEQYF. The CDR3, as DNA: TGTGCCACTCGGACAGGGGGCAGTTCCTTCTACGAGCAGTACTTC.

In nucleotides, the CDR3 is TGTGCCAGCTCACCACCGTGGGGGCACGGCGAGCAGTACTTC. Protein product: CASSPPWGHGEQYF. The chain combines TRBV18 with TRBJ2-5; the D gene is possibly TRBD1 (6 bases). The J call is doubtful: the DNA matches TRBJ2-7 better. The CDR3 contains 14 residues. Germline V gene sequence: CDR1 KGHSH, CDR2 LQKENI.

This clone was detected only once. This chain links TRBV27 with TRBJ1-5, with D uncertain. The V gene lost 5 bases and the J gene lost 9 bases, with 17 bases spanning the gap. Germline loops: CDR1 MNHEY, CDR2 SMNVEV (reference sequence). The CDR3 sequence is 14 residues long. The CDR3 region is CASSLERSLGPQHF. Here the CDR3 DNA reads TGTGCCAGCAGTCTTGAGAGATCCCTAGGGCCCCAGCATTTT.

The rearrangement uses TRBV6-6 and TRBJ1-1; D uncertain. The V end was cut by 2 bases, the J end by 13 bases, with 20 bases between. This CDR3 has 14 residues. The germline CDR1 and CDR2 sequences are MNHNY and SVGAGI (reference sequence). The CDR3 sequence is CASSYGSSQTKGFF. The CDR3, as DNA: TGTGCCAGCAGTTACGGTTCTTCTCAAACTAAAGGTTTCTTT.

This chain links TRBV29-1 with TRBJ2-7; D perhaps matches TRBD2 (5 bases). The CDR3 is made up of 15 amino acids. Germline V gene data show CDR1 as SQVTM and CDR2 as ANQGSEA. The germline V and J ends were trimmed by 6 bases and 2 bases, with 20 bases remaining between them. CDR3 nucleotides: TGCAGCGTCAAGAATGATGGGGTGGAGGCCTACGAGCAGTACTTC. It translates to CSVKNDGVEAYEQYF.